This T cell receptor beta chain was observed in a study of T cells in tuberculosis. Across the whole study: Sequenced TCRs come from CD1B-GMM tetramer-binding T cells. This South African cohort compared adolescents with or without latent tuberculosis against adults with active tuberculosis.

The germline gives CDR1 SGHTA, CDR2 FQGTGA. V trimming: 5 bases; J trimming: 7 bases; junction bases outside the gene matches: 8. The CDR3 extends over 15 amino acids. Clones were sequenced by immunoSEQ multiplex PCR, and TCRdb holds only the in-frame ones, with some missing. The table shows around 39,000 clones, with about 94% occurring only once. At study entry, adolescents had tuberculin skin tests and IGRA screening. Unsorted cryopreserved PBMC were sequenced, averaging around 94,000 T cells per clinical donor. The sequenced sample consisted of PBMCs. The receptor comes from a donor between 10 and 35 years old with latent tuberculosis or without tuberculosis infection. The rearrangement joins TRBV7-3 to TRBJ1-6, with 7 nucleotides matching TRBD1. CDR3 sequence: CASSRDSLRNSPLHF. The CDR3 DNA reads TGTGCCAGCAGCCGGGACAGCTTACGGAATTCACCCCTCCACTTT.